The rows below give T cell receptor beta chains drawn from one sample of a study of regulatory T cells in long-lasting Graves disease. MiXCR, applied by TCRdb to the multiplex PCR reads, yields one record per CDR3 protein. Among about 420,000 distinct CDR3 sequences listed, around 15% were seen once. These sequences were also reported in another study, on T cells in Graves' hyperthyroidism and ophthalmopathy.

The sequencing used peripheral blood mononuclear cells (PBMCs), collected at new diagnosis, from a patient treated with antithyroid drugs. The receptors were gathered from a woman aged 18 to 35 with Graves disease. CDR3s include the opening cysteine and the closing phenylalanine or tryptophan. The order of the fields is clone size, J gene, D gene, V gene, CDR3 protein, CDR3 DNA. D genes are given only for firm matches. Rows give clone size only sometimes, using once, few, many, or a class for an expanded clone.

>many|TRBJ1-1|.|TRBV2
CASTGGEGNTEAFF
TGTGCCAGCACCGGGGGTGAGGGCAACACTGAAGCTTTCTTT
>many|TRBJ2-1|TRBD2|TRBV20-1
CSARIPSGRNYNEQFF
TGCAGTGCTAGGATACCCAGCGGGAGGAACTACAATGAGCAGTTCTTC
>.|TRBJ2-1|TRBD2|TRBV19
CASSFAGTNNEQFF
TGTGCCAGTAGTTTCGCCGGGACTAACAATGAGCAGTTCTTC
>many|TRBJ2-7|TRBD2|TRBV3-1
CASSLEGGHYEQYF
TGTGCCAGCAGCCTAGAGGGAGGGCACTACGAGCAGTACTTC
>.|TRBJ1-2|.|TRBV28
CASLVHRGSYGYTF
TGTGCCAGCCTAGTACACCGGGGGAGCTATGGCTACACCTTC
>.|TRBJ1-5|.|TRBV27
CASSVNEYNQPQHF
TGTGCCAGCAGTGTTAATGAGTACAATCAGCCCCAGCATTTT
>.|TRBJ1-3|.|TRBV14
CASSQERTSGNTIYF
TGTGCCAGCAGCCAGGAGCGAACCTCTGGAAACACCATATATTTT
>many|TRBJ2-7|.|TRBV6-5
CASSYPPPYYEQYF
TGTGCCAGCAGTTACCCCCCCCCGTACTACGAGCAGTACTTC
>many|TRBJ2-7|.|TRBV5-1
CASSLADNAYEQYF
TGCGCCAGCAGCTTGGCTGACAACGCCTACGAGCAGTACTTC
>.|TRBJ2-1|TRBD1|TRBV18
CASSPRNLGTGWDEQFF
TGTGCCAGCTCACCACGAAACCTTGGGACAGGGTGGGATGAGCAGTTCTTC
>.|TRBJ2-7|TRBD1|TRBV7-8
CASTQPGQGTYEQYF
TGTGCCAGCACCCAGCCTGGACAGGGGACCTACGAGCAGTACTTC
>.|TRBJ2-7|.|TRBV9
CASSQGGQGGEQYF
TGTGCCAGCAGCCAAGGTGGGCAGGGAGGCGAGCAGTACTTC
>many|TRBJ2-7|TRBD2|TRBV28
CASRPGLAGGFYEQYF
TGTGCCAGCAGACCGGGACTAGCGGGAGGTTTCTACGAGCAGTACTTC
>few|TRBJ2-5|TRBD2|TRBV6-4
CASTTLSGRKTQYF
TGTGCCAGCACGACATTGAGCGGGAGAAAGACCCAGTACTTC
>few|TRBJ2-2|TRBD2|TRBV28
CASGEAGANTGELFF
TGTGCCAGCGGGGAGGCGGGAGCGAACACCGGGGAGCTGTTTTTT
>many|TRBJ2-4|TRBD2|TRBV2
CASSEAPLGGSTRQGIQYF
TGTGCCAGCAGTGAGGCCCCCCTGGGGGGGTCGACCCGCCAAGGGATTCAGTACTTC
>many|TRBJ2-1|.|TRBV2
CASSEIADVSYNEQFF
TGTGCCAGCAGTGAAATAGCGGACGTCTCCTACAATGAGCAGTTCTTC
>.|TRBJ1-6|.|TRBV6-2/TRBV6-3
CASSLGTDSFNSPLHF
TGTGCCAGCAGTTTGGGGACTGATTCCTTTAATTCACCCCTCCACTTT
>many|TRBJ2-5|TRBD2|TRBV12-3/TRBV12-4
CASSLGLAGVGGETQYF
TGTGCCAGCAGTTTAGGACTAGCGGGAGTGGGGGGGGAGACCCAGTACTTC
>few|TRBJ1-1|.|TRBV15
CATSRVQNTEAFF
TGTGCCACCAGCAGAGTCCAGAACACTGAAGCTTTCTTT
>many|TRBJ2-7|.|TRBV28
CASRWTDSYEQYF
TGTGCCAGCAGATGGACAGACTCCTACGAGCAGTACTTC
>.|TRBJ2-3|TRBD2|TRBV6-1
CASHRRGLASDTQYF
TGTGCCAGCCATCGCCGGGGACTAGCGTCAGATACGCAGTATTTT
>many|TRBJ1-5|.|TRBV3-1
CASSQGKNSNQPQHF
TGTGCCAGCAGCCAAGGGAAGAATAGCAATCAGCCCCAGCATTTT
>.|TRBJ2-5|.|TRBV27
CASRPGPPLEETQYF
TGTGCCAGCAGGCCGGGACCCCCTCTCGAAGAGACCCAGTACTTC
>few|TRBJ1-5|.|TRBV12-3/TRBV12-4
CASSLAGNQPRHF
TGTGCCAGCAGTTTAGCTGGGAATCAGCCCCGGCATTTT
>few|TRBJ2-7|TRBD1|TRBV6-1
CASSDRTGPDEQYF
TGTGCCAGCAGTGACAGGACAGGTCCTGACGAGCAGTACTTC
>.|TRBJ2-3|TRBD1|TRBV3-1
CASADGRGLTDTQYF
TGTGCCAGCGCCGACGGCAGGGGGCTAACGGATACGCAGTATTTT
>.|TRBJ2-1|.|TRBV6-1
CASSVKGGINEQFF
TGCGCCAGCAGTGTTAAAGGGGGAATCAATGAGCAGTTCTTC
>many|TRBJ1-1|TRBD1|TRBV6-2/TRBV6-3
CASKQGANEAFF
TGTGCCTCAAAACAGGGGGCGAATGAAGCTTTCTTT
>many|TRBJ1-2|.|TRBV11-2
CASSFHPGTEVDGYTF
TGTGCCAGCAGCTTTCATCCCGGGACGGAAGTGGATGGCTACACCTTC
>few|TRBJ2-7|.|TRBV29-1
CSVEDGGKTTYEQYF
TGCAGCGTTGAAGATGGGGGGAAGACAACCTACGAGCAGTACTTC
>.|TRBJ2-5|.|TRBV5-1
CASSSGGVRETQYF
TGCGCCAGCAGCTCTGGTGGGGTCAGGGAGACCCAGTACTTC
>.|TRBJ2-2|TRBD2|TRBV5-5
CASSLAGSGRGNTGELFF
TGTGCCAGCAGCTTGGCCGGTAGCGGGAGGGGGAACACCGGGGAGCTGTTTTTT
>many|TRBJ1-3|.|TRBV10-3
CAISGGSGNTIYF
TGTGCCATCAGTGGGGGATCTGGAAACACCATATATTTT
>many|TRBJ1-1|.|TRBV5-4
CASSLANTEAFF
TGTGCCAGCAGCTTGGCTAACACTGAAGCTTTCTTT
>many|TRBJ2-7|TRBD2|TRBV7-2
CASSPGLAGGYEQYF
TGTGCCAGCAGCCCCGGGCTAGCGGGAGGATACGAGCAGTACTTC
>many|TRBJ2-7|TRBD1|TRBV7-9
CASSLVGQGSEQYF
TGTGCCAGCAGCTTAGTAGGACAGGGAAGCGAGCAGTACTTC
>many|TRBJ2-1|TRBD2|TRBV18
CASSPAAGDNEQFF
TGTGCCAGCTCACCTGCGGCGGGAGACAATGAGCAGTTCTTC
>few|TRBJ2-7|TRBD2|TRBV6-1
CASNRLAGDSYEQYF
TGTGCCAGCAATAGACTAGCGGGCGATTCCTACGAGCAGTACTTC
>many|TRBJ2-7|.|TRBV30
CASTDRSSYEQYF
TGTGCCTCTACCGACAGGAGCTCCTACGAGCAGTACTTC
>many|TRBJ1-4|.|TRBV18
CASSPSRDEKLFF
TGTGCCAGCTCACCGTCGAGGGATGAAAAACTGTTTTTT
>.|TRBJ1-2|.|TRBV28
CASSSHIYGYTF
TGTGCCAGCAGTTCTCACATCTATGGCTACACCTTC
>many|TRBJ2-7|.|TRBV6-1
CASSASGVGYEQYF
TGTGCCAGCAGCGCTTCGGGAGTCGGATACGAGCAGTACTTC
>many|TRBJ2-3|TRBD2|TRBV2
CASRWTSATTDTQYF
TGTGCCAGCAGATGGACTAGCGCTACCACAGATACGCAGTATTTT
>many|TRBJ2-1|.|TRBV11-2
CASSLERAPYNEQFF
TGTGCCAGCAGCCTAGAGCGGGCACCCTACAATGAGCAGTTCTTC
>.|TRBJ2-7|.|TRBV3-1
CASSHQGSSYEQYF
TGTGCCAGCAGCCACCAGGGGAGCTCCTACGAGCAGTACTTC
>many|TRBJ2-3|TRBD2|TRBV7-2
CASSSSRQGSASGRYTQYF
TGTGCCAGCAGCTCCAGCAGGCAGGGGTCGGCTAGCGGGAGGTATACGCAGTATTTT
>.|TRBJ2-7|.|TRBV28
CASKEGNYEQYF
TGTGCCAGCAAAGAGGGTAACTACGAGCAGTACTTC
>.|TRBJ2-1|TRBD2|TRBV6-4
CASSDSTSGDYNEQFF
TGTGCCAGCAGTGACTCGACTAGCGGGGACTACAATGAGCAGTTCTTC
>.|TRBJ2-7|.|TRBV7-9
CASSLGREEQYF
TGTGCCAGCAGCTTAGGGCGAGAAGAGCAGTACTTC
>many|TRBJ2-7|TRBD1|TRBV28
CASSPAGTGNYEQYF
TGTGCCAGCAGCCCGGCTGGGACAGGCAACTACGAGCAGTACTTC
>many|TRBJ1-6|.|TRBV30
CACTPSPPPSPLHF
TGTGCCTGTACCCCATCGCCCCCACCTTCACCCCTCCACTTT
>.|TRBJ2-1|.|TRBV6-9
CASSYLGEQFF
TGTGCCAGCAGTTATCTCGGTGAGCAGTTCTTC
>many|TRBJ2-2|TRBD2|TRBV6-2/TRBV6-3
CASSYLLAGVMGTGELFF
TGTGCCAGCAGTTACCTGCTAGCGGGAGTAATGGGCACCGGGGAGCTGTTTTTT
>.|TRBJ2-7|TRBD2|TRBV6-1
CASSDPWTSGYEQYF
TGTGCCAGCAGTGACCCTTGGACTAGCGGGTACGAGCAGTACTTC
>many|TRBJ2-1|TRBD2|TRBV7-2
CASSLTSGQYNEQFF
TGTGCCAGCAGCTTGACTAGCGGACAGTACAATGAGCAGTTCTTC
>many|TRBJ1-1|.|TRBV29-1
CSVSPTEAFF
TGCAGCGTTTCCCCCACTGAAGCTTTCTTT
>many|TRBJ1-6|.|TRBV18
CASRAGEASPLHF
TGTGCCAGCCGGGCGGGTGAGGCTTCACCCCTCCACTTT
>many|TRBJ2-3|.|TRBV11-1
CASSLRRDTQYF
TGTGCCAGCAGCTTAAGACGAGATACGCAGTATTTT
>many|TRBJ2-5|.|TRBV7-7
CASSLGAWETQYF
TGTGCTAGCAGCTTAGGAGCCTGGGAGACCCAGTACTTC